A selection of T cell receptor beta chains follows, all from one sample in a study of blood T cell repertoires in COVID-19. TCRdb's copy holds only in-frame clones and misses some; the assay was immunoSEQ multiplex PCR. The sample consists of about 270,000 clones, about 91% of them appearing once. Sequenced material: PBMCs or T cells enriched from blood (not recorded which). All receptors come from a middle-aged man who had been exposed to COVID-19. Each CDR3 is given with its conserved first and last residue. A D gene is named only where the DNA matches it firmly. Where a row states a size, it is once, few, many or the class of an expanded clone; other rows omit it.

j_gene: TRBJ2-3
abundance: NA
d_gene: TRBD2
v_gene: TRBV6-5
CDR3aa: CASRAGVGTDTQYF
CDR3nt: TGTGCCAGCAGAGCGGGAGTTGGGACAGATACGCAGTATTTT

j_gene: TRBJ2-5
abundance: NA
d_gene: TRBD1
v_gene: TRBV14
CDR3aa: CASSQARDRGEETQYF
CDR3nt: TGTGCCAGCAGCCAAGCCCGGGACAGGGGAGAAGAGACCCAGTACTTC

j_gene: TRBJ2-2
abundance: NA
d_gene: NA
v_gene: TRBV9
CDR3aa: CASSPRQEPNTGELFF
CDR3nt: TGTGCCAGCAGCCCTCGACAGGAACCGAACACCGGGGAGCTGTTTTTT

j_gene: TRBJ1-5
abundance: NA
d_gene: NA
v_gene: TRBV18
CDR3aa: CASSPVQINQPQHF
CDR3nt: TGTGCCAGCTCACCTGTCCAGATCAATCAGCCCCAGCATTTT

j_gene: TRBJ2-1
abundance: NA
d_gene: TRBD2
v_gene: TRBV11-2
CDR3aa: CASSSTSGGNEQFF
CDR3nt: TGTGCCAGCAGCTCGACTAGCGGGGGCAATGAGCAGTTCTTC

j_gene: TRBJ1-6
abundance: once
d_gene: TRBD1
v_gene: TRBV5-6
CDR3aa: CASSLRQGALWSPLHF
CDR3nt: TGTGCCAGCAGCTTGCGACAGGGGGCTTTATGGTCACCCCTCCACTTT

j_gene: TRBJ1-2
abundance: NA
d_gene: NA
v_gene: TRBV19
CDR3aa: CASSITGEDGYTF
CDR3nt: TGTGCCAGTAGTATAACGGGGGAGGATGGCTACACCTTC

j_gene: TRBJ2-3
abundance: once
d_gene: TRBD2
v_gene: TRBV5-1
CDR3aa: CASTRSGRSEDTQYF
CDR3nt: TGCGCCAGCACTCGAAGCGGGAGGAGCGAAGATACGCAGTATTTT

j_gene: TRBJ2-7
abundance: NA
d_gene: TRBD1
v_gene: TRBV19
CDR3aa: CASSVPGQILEQYF
CDR3nt: TGTGCCAGTAGCGTACCGGGACAGATCCTCGAGCAGTACTTC

j_gene: TRBJ2-1
abundance: NA
d_gene: NA
v_gene: TRBV25-1
CDR3aa: CASTNPGFNEQFF
CDR3nt: TGTGCCAGCACCAATCCGGGTTTCAATGAGCAGTTCTTC

j_gene: TRBJ2-3
abundance: once
d_gene: NA
v_gene: TRBV27
CDR3aa: CASSTRDSNTDTQYF
CDR3nt: TGTGCCAGCAGCACCCGGGACTCAAACACAGATACGCAGTATTTT

j_gene: TRBJ2-1
abundance: NA
d_gene: TRBD2
v_gene: TRBV30
CDR3aa: CAWSLIAGHFEQFF
CDR3nt: TGTGCCTGGAGTTTGATAGCGGGACACTTCGAGCAGTTCTTC

j_gene: TRBJ1-5
abundance: few
d_gene: NA
v_gene: TRBV5-5
CDR3aa: CASSSVPGRGQPQHF
CDR3nt: TGTGCCAGCAGCTCCGTCCCGGGACGGGGGCAGCCCCAGCATTTT

j_gene: TRBJ2-2
abundance: NA
d_gene: NA
v_gene: TRBV28
CDR3aa: CASSPVTGELFF
CDR3nt: TGTGCCAGCAGCCCAGTAACCGGGGAGCTGTTTTTT

j_gene: TRBJ2-3
abundance: NA
d_gene: NA
v_gene: TRBV6-1
CDR3aa: CASSEAWLAPDTQYF
CDR3nt: TGTGCCAGCAGTGAAGCGTGGCTAGCCCCAGATACGCAGTATTTT

j_gene: TRBJ2-2
abundance: NA
d_gene: TRBD1
v_gene: TRBV11-2
CDR3aa: CASILGQADTGELFF
CDR3nt: TGTGCCAGCATCCTCGGACAGGCGGACACCGGGGAGCTGTTTTTT

j_gene: TRBJ2-2
abundance: once
d_gene: NA
v_gene: TRBV30
CDR3aa: CAWSSAEVNTGELFF
CDR3nt: TGTGCCTGGAGTTCGGCGGAGGTAAACACCGGGGAGCTGTTTTTT

j_gene: TRBJ2-7
abundance: NA
d_gene: NA
v_gene: TRBV5-4
CDR3aa: CASSLGGRGVPLEQYF
CDR3nt: TGTGCCAGCAGCTTGGGTGGGCGGGGCGTCCCCCTCGAGCAGTACTTC

j_gene: TRBJ1-2
abundance: NA
d_gene: NA
v_gene: TRBV6-4
CDR3aa: CASSGGGGGGYTF
CDR3nt: TGTGCCAGCAGTGGAGGCGGGGGAGGAGGCTACACCTTC

j_gene: TRBJ2-7
abundance: NA
d_gene: TRBD2
v_gene: TRBV7-9
CDR3aa: CASSPGASGSYEQYF
CDR3nt: TGTGCCAGCAGCCCCGGGGCTAGCGGGAGTTACGAGCAGTACTTC

j_gene: TRBJ1-6
abundance: once
d_gene: TRBD1
v_gene: TRBV28
CDR3aa: CASSFGQGGTPLHF
CDR3nt: TGTGCCAGCAGTTTCGGACAGGGCGGGACACCCCTCCACTTT

j_gene: TRBJ1-5
abundance: NA
d_gene: NA
v_gene: TRBV2
CDR3aa: CASGSQPQHF
CDR3nt: TGTGCCAGCGGCAGTCAGCCCCAGCATTTT

j_gene: TRBJ1-1
abundance: NA
d_gene: TRBD1
v_gene: TRBV6-5
CDR3aa: CASSFLQGAYTEAFF
CDR3nt: TGTGCCAGCAGTTTTTTGCAGGGGGCCTACACTGAAGCTTTCTTT

j_gene: TRBJ2-2
abundance: NA
d_gene: NA
v_gene: TRBV24-1
CDR3aa: CATSDGGPTTGELFF
CDR3nt: TGTGCCACCAGTGACGGGGGACCTACGACCGGGGAGCTGTTTTTT

j_gene: TRBJ2-2
abundance: NA
d_gene: NA
v_gene: TRBV9
CDR3aa: CASSAVNTGELFF
CDR3nt: TGTGCCAGCAGCGCGGTTAACACCGGGGAGCTGTTTTTT

j_gene: TRBJ1-5
abundance: NA
d_gene: NA
v_gene: TRBV4-1
CDR3aa: CASSLTSPDSNQPQHF
CDR3nt: TGCGCCAGCAGCCTAACCTCCCCAGATAGCAATCAGCCCCAGCATTTT

j_gene: TRBJ1-5
abundance: NA
d_gene: TRBD1
v_gene: TRBV2
CDR3aa: CASSWTGPNNQPQHF
CDR3nt: TGTGCCAGCAGTTGGACAGGGCCGAACAATCAGCCCCAGCATTTT

j_gene: TRBJ2-2
abundance: NA
d_gene: TRBD1
v_gene: TRBV3-1/TRBV3-2
CDR3aa: CASTDRGKAGELFF
CDR3nt: TGTGCCAGCACAGACAGGGGAAAGGCCGGGGAGCTGTTTTTT

j_gene: TRBJ2-1
abundance: NA
d_gene: TRBD1
v_gene: TRBV29-1
CDR3aa: CSVEERGRPGNEQFF
CDR3nt: TGCAGCGTTGAAGAAAGGGGGCGCCCAGGCAATGAGCAGTTCTTC

j_gene: TRBJ2-7
abundance: once
d_gene: NA
v_gene: TRBV5-6
CDR3aa: CASSHLGAGNSEQYF
CDR3nt: TGTGCCAGCAGCCACTTGGGCGCAGGGAACTCCGAGCAGTACTTC

j_gene: TRBJ1-4
abundance: NA
d_gene: TRBD1
v_gene: TRBV6-5
CDR3aa: CASRGQGKGEKLFF
CDR3nt: TGTGCCAGCAGGGGACAGGGAAAGGGTGAAAAACTGTTTTTT

j_gene: TRBJ2-2
abundance: NA
d_gene: NA
v_gene: TRBV7-8
CDR3aa: CASSLGRNTGELFF
CDR3nt: TGTGCCAGCAGCTTAGGTAGAAACACCGGGGAGCTGTTTTTT

j_gene: TRBJ2-3
abundance: NA
d_gene: NA
v_gene: TRBV28
CDR3aa: CASSLFGRGTDTQYF
CDR3nt: TGTGCCAGCAGTTTATTCGGCAGGGGCACAGATACGCAGTATTTT

j_gene: TRBJ2-1
abundance: NA
d_gene: NA
v_gene: TRBV4-3
CDR3aa: CASSQGRGLIYNEQFF
CDR3nt: TGCGCCAGCAGCCAAGGTCGGGGTCTGATCTACAATGAGCAGTTCTTC

j_gene: TRBJ2-7
abundance: NA
d_gene: TRBD2
v_gene: TRBV28
CDR3aa: CASNPRGRGLAGGRGEQYF
CDR3nt: TGTGCCAGCAATCCCCGGGGCAGGGGACTAGCGGGAGGTCGAGGCGAGCAGTACTTC

j_gene: TRBJ2-3
abundance: NA
d_gene: TRBD2
v_gene: TRBV9
CDR3aa: CASSSQTSGTDTQYF
CDR3nt: TGTGCCAGCAGCTCCCAGACTAGCGGAACAGATACGCAGTATTTT

j_gene: TRBJ2-7
abundance: NA
d_gene: TRBD1
v_gene: TRBV3-1/TRBV3-2
CDR3aa: CASSRQGGQAFYEQYF
CDR3nt: TGTGCCAGCAGCCGCCAGGGGGGACAGGCGTTCTACGAGCAGTACTTC

j_gene: TRBJ1-4
abundance: NA
d_gene: NA
v_gene: TRBV9
CDR3aa: CASSPMGSPTNEKLFF
CDR3nt: TGTGCCAGCAGCCCCATGGGGAGTCCAACTAATGAAAAACTGTTTTTT

j_gene: TRBJ1-6
abundance: NA
d_gene: TRBD1
v_gene: TRBV2
CDR3aa: CAIQGAYRESPLHF
CDR3nt: TGTGCCATACAGGGGGCCTACAGGGAGTCACCCCTCCACTTT

j_gene: TRBJ1-2
abundance: NA
d_gene: NA
v_gene: TRBV27
CDR3aa: CASSFPGEGYTF
CDR3nt: TGTGCCAGCAGTTTTCCGGGGGAAGGCTACACCTTC

j_gene: TRBJ1-5
abundance: NA
d_gene: TRBD1
v_gene: TRBV2
CDR3aa: CASSDITGVNQPQHF
CDR3nt: TGTGCCAGCAGTGATATTACAGGGGTTAATCAGCCCCAGCATTTT

j_gene: TRBJ2-2
abundance: NA
d_gene: TRBD2
v_gene: TRBV7-9
CDR3aa: CASSLGVAGVTGELFF
CDR3nt: TGTGCCAGCAGCTTAGGGGTAGCGGGCGTCACCGGGGAGCTGTTTTTT

j_gene: TRBJ2-5
abundance: few
d_gene: NA
v_gene: TRBV6-5
CDR3aa: CASSLREPHRETQYF
CDR3nt: TGTGCCAGCAGTTTACGGGAACCCCATAGAGAGACCCAGTACTTC

j_gene: TRBJ2-1
abundance: NA
d_gene: NA
v_gene: TRBV27
CDR3aa: CASSLIPARGNEQFF
CDR3nt: TGTGCCAGCAGTTTAATCCCAGCCCGCGGTAATGAGCAGTTCTTC

j_gene: TRBJ2-2
abundance: NA
d_gene: TRBD2
v_gene: TRBV7-9
CDR3aa: CASSPGLAGGLTGELFF
CDR3nt: TGTGCCAGCAGCCCCGGACTAGCGGGAGGGTTAACCGGGGAGCTGTTTTTT

j_gene: TRBJ1-4
abundance: NA
d_gene: TRBD1
v_gene: TRBV28
CDR3aa: CASRDGQGLRKLFF
CDR3nt: TGTGCCAGCAGGGATGGACAGGGCTTGCGAAAACTGTTTTTT

j_gene: TRBJ1-2
abundance: NA
d_gene: TRBD1
v_gene: TRBV5-1
CDR3aa: CASSLTGTGNYGYTF
CDR3nt: TGCGCCAGCAGCTTGACTGGGACAGGGAACTATGGCTACACCTTC